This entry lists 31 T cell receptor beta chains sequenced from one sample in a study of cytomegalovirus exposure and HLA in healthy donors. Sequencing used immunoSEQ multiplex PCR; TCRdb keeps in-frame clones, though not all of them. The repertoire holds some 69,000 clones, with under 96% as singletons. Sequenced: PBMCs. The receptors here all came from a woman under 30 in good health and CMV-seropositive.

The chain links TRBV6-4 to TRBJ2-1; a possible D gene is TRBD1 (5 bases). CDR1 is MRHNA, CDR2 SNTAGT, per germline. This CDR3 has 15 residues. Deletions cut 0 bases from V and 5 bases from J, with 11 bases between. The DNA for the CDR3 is TGTGCCAGCAGTGACTCGTCAGGGTCCCACAATGAGCAGTTCTTC. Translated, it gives CASSDSSGSHNEQFF.

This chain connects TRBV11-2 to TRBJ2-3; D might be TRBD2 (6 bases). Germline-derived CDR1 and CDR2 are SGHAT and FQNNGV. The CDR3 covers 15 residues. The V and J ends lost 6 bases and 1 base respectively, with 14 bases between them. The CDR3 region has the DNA TGTGCCAGCAGGACTAGGGACGGTCGCACAGATACGCAGTATTTT. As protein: CASRTRDGRTDTQYF.

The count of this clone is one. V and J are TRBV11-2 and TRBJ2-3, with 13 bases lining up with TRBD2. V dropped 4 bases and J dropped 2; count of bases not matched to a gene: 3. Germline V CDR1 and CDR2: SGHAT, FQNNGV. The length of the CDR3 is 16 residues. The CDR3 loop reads CASSWGLAGHTDTQYF. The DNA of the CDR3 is TGTGCCAGCAGCTGGGGACTAGCGGGGCACACAGATACGCAGTATTTT.

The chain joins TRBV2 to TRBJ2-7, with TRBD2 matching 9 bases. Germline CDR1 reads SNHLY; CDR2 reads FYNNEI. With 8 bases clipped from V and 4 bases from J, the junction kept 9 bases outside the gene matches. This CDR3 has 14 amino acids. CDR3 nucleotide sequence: TGTGCCAGCCGTAAGGCGGGAGGGGAATACGAGCAGTACTTC. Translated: CASRKAGGEYEQYF.

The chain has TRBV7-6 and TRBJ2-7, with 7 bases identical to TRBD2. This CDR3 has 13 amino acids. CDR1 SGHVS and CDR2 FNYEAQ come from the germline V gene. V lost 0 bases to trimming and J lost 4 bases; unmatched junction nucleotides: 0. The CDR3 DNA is TGTGCCAGCAGCTTAGCGGGAGGGTACGAGCAGTACTTC. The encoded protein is CASSLAGGYEQYF.

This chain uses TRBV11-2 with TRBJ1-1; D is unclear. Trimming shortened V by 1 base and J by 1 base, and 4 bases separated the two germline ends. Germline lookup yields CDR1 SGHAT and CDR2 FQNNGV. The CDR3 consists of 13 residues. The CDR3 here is CASSLVRNTEAFF. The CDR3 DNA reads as TGTGCCAGCAGCTTAGTCCGGAACACTGAAGCTTTCTTT.

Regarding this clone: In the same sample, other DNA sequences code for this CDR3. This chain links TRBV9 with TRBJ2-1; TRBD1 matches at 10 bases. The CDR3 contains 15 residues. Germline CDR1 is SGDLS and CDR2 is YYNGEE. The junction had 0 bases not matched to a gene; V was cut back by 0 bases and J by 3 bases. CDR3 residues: CASSVGDRGYNEQFF. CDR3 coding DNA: TGTGCCAGCAGCGTAGGGGACAGGGGCTACAATGAGCAGTTCTTC.

CDR3 region: CASSLSAAGQGLNCNGANVLTF. The CDR3 DNA reads as TGTGCCAGCAGCCTCTCGGCGGCGGGACAGGGATTGAATTGCAACGGGGCCAACGTCCTGACTTTC. This sequence joins TRBV7-3 and TRBJ2-6; 9 nucleotides agree with TRBD1. V was pared by 5 bases and J by 4 bases, with 24 bases of the junction left unmatched. This CDR3 has 22 residues. Germline assignment: CDR1 SGHTA and CDR2 FQGTGA.

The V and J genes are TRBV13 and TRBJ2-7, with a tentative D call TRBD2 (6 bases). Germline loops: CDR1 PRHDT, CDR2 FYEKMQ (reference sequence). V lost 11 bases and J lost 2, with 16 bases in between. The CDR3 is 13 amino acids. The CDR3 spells CASRSRLAYEQYF. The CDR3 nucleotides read TGTGCCTCCCGAAGTAGACTAGCCTACGAGCAGTACTTC.

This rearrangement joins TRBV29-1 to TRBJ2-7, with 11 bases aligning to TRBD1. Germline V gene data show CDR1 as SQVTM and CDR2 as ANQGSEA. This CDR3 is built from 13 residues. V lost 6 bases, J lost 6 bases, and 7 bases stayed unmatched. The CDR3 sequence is CSVDGQGAGEQYF. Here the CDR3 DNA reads TGCAGCGTCGATGGACAGGGGGCGGGCGAGCAGTACTTC.

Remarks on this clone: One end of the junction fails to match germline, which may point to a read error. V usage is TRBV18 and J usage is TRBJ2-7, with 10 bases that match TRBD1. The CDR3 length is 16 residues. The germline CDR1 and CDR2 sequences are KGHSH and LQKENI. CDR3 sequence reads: CASSPLLGTGAYEQYF. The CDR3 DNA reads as TGTGCCAGCTCCCCACTCCTCGGGACAGGGGCCTACGAGCAGTACTTC.

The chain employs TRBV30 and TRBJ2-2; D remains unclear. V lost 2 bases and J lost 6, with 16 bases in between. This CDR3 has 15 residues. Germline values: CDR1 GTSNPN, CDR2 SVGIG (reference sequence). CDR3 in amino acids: CAWSPGSILSGELFF. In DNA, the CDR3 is TGTGCCTGGAGTCCAGGCTCGATATTGTCCGGGGAGCTGTTTTTT.

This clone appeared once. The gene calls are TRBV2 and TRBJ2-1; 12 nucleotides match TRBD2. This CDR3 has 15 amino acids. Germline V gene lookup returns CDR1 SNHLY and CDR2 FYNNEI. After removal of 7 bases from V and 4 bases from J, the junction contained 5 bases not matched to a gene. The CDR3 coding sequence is TGTGCCAGCAAACGGACTAGCGGGGCTTACAATGAGCAGTTCTTC. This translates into CASKRTSGAYNEQFF.

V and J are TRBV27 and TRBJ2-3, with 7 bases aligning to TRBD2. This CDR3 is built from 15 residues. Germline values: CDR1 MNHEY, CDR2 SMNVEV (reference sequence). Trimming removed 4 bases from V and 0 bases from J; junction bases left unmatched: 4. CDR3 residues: CASSYSGGSTDTQYF. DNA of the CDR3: TGTGCCAGCAGTTATTCGGGAGGAAGCACAGATACGCAGTATTTT.

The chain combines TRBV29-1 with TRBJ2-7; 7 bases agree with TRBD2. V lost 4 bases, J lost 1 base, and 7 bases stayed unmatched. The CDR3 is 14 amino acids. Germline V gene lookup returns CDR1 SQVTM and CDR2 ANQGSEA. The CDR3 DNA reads TGCAGCGTTGGGGTAGGCGGGAGTTCCTACGAGCAGTACTTC. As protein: CSVGVGGSSYEQYF.

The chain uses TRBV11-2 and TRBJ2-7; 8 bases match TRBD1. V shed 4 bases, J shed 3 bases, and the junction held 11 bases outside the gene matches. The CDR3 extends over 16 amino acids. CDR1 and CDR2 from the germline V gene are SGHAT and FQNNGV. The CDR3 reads CASSYLRDRKFYEQYF. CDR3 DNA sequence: TGTGCCAGCAGCTACCTCCGGGACAGGAAGTTCTACGAGCAGTACTTC.

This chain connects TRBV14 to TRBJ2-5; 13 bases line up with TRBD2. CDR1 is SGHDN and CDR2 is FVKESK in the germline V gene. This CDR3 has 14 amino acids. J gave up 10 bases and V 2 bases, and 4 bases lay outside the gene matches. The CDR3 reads CASSQQLAGGSQYF. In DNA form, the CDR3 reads TGTGCCAGCAGCCAACAACTAGCGGGAGGGAGCCAGTACTTC.

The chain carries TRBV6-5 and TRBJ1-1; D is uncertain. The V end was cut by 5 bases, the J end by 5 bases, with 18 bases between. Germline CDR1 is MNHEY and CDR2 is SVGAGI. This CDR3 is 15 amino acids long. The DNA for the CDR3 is TGTGCCAGCAGTGGCCCGGGAGGACGGCGAACTGAAGCTTTCTTT. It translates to CASSGPGGRRTEAFF.

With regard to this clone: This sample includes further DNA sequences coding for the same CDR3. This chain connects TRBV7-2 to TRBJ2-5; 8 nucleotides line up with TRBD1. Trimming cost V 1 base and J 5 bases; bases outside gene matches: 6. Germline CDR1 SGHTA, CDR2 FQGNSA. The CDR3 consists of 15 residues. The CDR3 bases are TGTGCCAGCAGCTTAGGAGGGACAGGTCTTGAGACCCAGTACTTC. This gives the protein CASSLGGTGLETQYF.

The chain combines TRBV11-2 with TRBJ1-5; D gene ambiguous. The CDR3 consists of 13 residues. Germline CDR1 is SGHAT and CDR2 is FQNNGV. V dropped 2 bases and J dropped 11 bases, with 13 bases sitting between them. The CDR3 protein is CASSLRPEEAQHF. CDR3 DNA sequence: TGTGCCAGCAGCTTAAGGCCGGAGGAAGCCCAGCATTTT.

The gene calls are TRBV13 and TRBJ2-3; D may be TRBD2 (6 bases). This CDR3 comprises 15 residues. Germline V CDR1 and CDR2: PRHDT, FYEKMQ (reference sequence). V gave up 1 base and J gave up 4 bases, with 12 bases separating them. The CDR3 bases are TGTGCCAGCAGCTTAGCGACTAGTGGTCCAGATACGCAGTATTTT. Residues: CASSLATSGPDTQYF.

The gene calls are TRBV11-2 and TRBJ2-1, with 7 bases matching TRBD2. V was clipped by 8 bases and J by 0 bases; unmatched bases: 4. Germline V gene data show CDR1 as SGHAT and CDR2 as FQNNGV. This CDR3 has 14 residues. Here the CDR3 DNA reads TGTGCCAGCGAAAGACTAGCCTCCTACAATGAGCAGTTCTTC. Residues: CASERLASYNEQFF.

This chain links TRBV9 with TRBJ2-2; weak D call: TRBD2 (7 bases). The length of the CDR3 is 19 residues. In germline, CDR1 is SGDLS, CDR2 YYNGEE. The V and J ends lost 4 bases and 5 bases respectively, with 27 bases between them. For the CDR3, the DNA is TGTGCCAGCAGCACAACCCCCCAGGGGAGCGGGGATAAAACCGGGGAGCTGTTTTTT. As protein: CASSTTPQGSGDKTGELFF.

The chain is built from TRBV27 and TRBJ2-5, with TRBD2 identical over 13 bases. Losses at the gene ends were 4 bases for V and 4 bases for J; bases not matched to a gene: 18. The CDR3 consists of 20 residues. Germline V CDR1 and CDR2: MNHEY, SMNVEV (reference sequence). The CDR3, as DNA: TGTGCCAGCAGTTCGAGGGCTGACAAACTAGCGGGAGGGCCGGGAGAGACCCAGTACTTC. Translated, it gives CASSSRADKLAGGPGETQYF.

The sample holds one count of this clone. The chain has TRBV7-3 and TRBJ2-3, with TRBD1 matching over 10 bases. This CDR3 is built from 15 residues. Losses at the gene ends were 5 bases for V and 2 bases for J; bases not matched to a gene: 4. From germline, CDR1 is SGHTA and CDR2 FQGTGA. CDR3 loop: CASSQDRGDTDTQYF. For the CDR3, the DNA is TGTGCCAGCAGCCAGGACAGGGGGGACACAGATACGCAGTATTTT.

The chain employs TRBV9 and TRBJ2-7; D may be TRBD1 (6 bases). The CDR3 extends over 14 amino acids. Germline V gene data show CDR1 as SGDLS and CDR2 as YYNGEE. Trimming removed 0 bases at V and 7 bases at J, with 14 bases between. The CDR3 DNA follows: TGTGCCAGCAGCGTAGCCCTACAGGGTGGGGAGCAGTACTTC. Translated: CASSVALQGGEQYF.

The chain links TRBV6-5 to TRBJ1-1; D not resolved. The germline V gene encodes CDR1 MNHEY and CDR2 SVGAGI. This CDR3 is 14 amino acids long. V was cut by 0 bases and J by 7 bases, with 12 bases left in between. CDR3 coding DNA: TGTGCCAGCAGTTACTCGATTAGAGGGCGTGAAGCTTTCTTT. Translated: CASSYSIRGREAFF.

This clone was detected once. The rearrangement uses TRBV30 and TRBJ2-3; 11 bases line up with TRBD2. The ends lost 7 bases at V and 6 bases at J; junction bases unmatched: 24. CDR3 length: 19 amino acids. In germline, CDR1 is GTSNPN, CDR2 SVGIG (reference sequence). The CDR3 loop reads CAFLKTSGKEILSRDTQYF. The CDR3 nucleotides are TGTGCCTTTCTTAAGACTAGCGGGAAGGAGATACTAAGTAGGGATACGCAGTATTTT.

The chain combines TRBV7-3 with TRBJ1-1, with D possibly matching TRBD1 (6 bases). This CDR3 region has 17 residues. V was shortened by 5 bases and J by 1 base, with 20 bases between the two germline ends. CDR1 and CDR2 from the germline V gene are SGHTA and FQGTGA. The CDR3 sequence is CASSPEDPRGRNTEAFF. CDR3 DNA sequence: TGTGCCAGCAGCCCAGAGGACCCCAGGGGAAGGAACACTGAAGCTTTCTTT.

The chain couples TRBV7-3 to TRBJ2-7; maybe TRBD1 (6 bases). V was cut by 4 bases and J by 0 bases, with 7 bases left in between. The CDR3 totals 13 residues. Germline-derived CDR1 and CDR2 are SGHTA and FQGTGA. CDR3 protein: CASSSGVSYEQYF. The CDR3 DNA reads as TGTGCCAGCAGCTCAGGGGTCTCCTACGAGCAGTACTTC.

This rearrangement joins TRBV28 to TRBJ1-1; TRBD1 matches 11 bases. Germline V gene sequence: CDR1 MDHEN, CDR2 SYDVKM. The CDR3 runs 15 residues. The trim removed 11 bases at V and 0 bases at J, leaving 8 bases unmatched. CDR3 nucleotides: TGTGCCGCAGGACAGGGGGCGTTGATGAACACTGAAGCTTTCTTT. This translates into CAAGQGALMNTEAFF.